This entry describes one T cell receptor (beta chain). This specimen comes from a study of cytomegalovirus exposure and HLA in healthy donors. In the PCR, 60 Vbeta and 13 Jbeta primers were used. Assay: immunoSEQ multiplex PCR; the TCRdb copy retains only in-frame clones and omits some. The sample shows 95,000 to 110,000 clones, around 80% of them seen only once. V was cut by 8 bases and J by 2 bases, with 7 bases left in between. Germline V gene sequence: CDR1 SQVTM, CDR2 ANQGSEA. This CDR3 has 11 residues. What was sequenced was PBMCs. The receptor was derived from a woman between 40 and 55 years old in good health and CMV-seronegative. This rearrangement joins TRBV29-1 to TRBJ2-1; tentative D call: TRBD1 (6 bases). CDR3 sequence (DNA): TGCAGCCAGGGGACCTACAATGAGCAGTTCTTC. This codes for CSQGTYNEQFF.